This T cell receptor beta chain was captured by sequencing in a study of blood T cells in healthy people across ages. CDR3 length: 13 amino acids. The V end lost 7 bases, the J end lost 4 bases, and 14 bases lay between the germline ends. CDR1 MNHNY and CDR2 SVGAGI come from the germline V gene (reference sequence). Combining a sample-barcoded 5' primer with a J-beta primer mix, a second PCR ran for 7 to 11 cycles. A tag from a template-switch adaptor with 12 random nucleotides marked each cDNA molecule. TCRdb itself ran the 5' RACE reads through MiXCR, one entry per CDR3 protein. Among 1,800,000 or so distinct CDR3 sequences, approximately 40% were seen once, and the ten largest hold roughly 23%.

The TCR was taken from a human donor in good health. The specimen sequenced was blood. The V call is TRBV6-6, the J call TRBJ2-7; D may be TRBD2 (6 bases). The CDR3 here is CASTVIGGYEQYF. In DNA form, the CDR3 reads TGTGCCAGCACAGTTATCGGGGGTTACGAGCAGTACTTC.